This T cell receptor beta chain originates from a study of shared clonotypes between healthy human individuals. Study outcomes and limitations: It was only blood that was sampled, and tissue repertoires likely differ. Generation probabilities were higher for clonotypes shared across all four sorted-subset donors than for unshared ones.

Note on this clone: Its antigen is as yet unknown.

Looked up from germline, CDR1 is LNHDA and CDR2 is SQIVND (reference sequence). This CDR3 comprises 12 residues. V shed 5 bases and J shed 3 bases, with 8 bases lying between them. Profiled with immunoSEQ multiplex PCR; TCRdb holds only in-frame clones, not every one. This sample has 1.4 million or so clones; around 98.5% occur once, and the top ten carry approximately 0.4%. Subsets obtained from CD4+ cells comprised CD45RA+ naive and CD45RA-negative memory cells. The chain recombines TRBV19 with TRBJ2-7; perhaps TRBD2 as D (5 bases). This clonotype originated in a young man in good health. The sample consisted of naive CD4+ T cells sorted from blood. Subset defined: CD45RA+ positively selected. CDR3 protein: CASSGESYEQYF. The DNA for the CDR3 is TGTGCCAGTAGTGGGGAGAGCTACGAGCAGTACTTC.